These 23 T cell receptor beta chains share one sample of origin, sequenced in a study of CD8+CD57+ T cells in acquired aplastic anemia. Sequencing was done on patients that had shown CD8+CD57+ cell expansion by flow cytometry. TCR beta VDJ and CDR3 were profiled, and genomic DNA was the template. TCRdb itself ran the reads through MiXCR, one entry per CDR3 protein. Here the sample spans under 350,000 distinct CDR3 sequences, about three fifths being singletons. Sequenced material: sorted CD4+, CD8+, or CD8+CD57+ T cells (not recorded which) from PBMCs. The source of these receptors is a human donor with aplastic anemia.

This clonotype appeared many times. The V call is TRBV5-1, the J call TRBJ2-7, with TRBD1 identical over 9 bases. V was clipped by 0 bases and J by 3 bases; unmatched bases: 1. The CDR3 is made up of 14 amino acids. Looked up from germline, CDR1 is SGHRS and CDR2 is YFSETQ. The DNA of the CDR3 is TGCGCCAGCAGCTTGGGACAGGGGGTCTACGAGCAGTACTTC. It specifies CASSLGQGVYEQYF.

The chain combines TRBV5-5 with TRBJ2-5; 10 bases fit TRBD2. Germline lookup yields CDR1 SGHKS and CDR2 YYEKEE (reference sequence). CDR3 length equals 15 residues. Trimming cost V 6 bases and J 5 bases; bases outside gene matches: 10. The CDR3 loop reads CASTSEDSGGETQYF. Written as DNA, the CDR3 is TGTGCCAGCACCTCCGAGGATAGCGGGGGGGAGACCCAGTACTTC.

The V call is TRBV4-1, the J call TRBJ2-2; TRBD1 matches 12 bases. CDR1 MGHRA and CDR2 YSYEKL come from the germline V gene. Trimming cost V 8 bases and J 3 bases; bases outside gene matches: 13. The CDR3 contains 18 residues. CDR3 loop: CASGPGGTGGLDTGELFF. The CDR3 DNA reads as TGCGCCAGCGGTCCGGGGGGGACAGGGGGCTTGGACACCGGGGAGCTGTTTTTT.

The V and J genes are TRBV5-1 and TRBJ2-5; no firm D call. Trimming removed 0 bases at V and 4 bases at J, with 7 bases between. Germline assignment: CDR1 SGHRS and CDR2 YFSETQ. The CDR3 sequence is 13 residues long. Here the CDR3 reads CASSLDSRETQYF. Written as DNA, the CDR3 is TGCGCCAGCAGCTTGGACAGCCGAGAGACCCAGTACTTC.

Note on this clonotype: A junction boundary mismatches the germline segment, possibly from a read error. The J gene is TRBJ2-3, the V gene TRBV6-5; 13 bases map to TRBD2. CDR3 length: 11 amino acids. CDR1 and CDR2 from the germline V gene are MNHEY and SVGAGI. CDR3: CASSFGTSGIF. CDR3 DNA sequence: TGTGCCAGCAGTTTCGGGACTAGCGGGATTTTT.

The count of this clonotype is one. The chain recombines TRBV2 with TRBJ2-1; TRBD2 matches 8 bases. The CDR3 loop spans 16 amino acids. V was clipped by 3 bases and J by 6 bases; unmatched bases: 10. CDR1 SNHLY and CDR2 FYNNEI come from the germline V gene. DNA for the CDR3: TGTGCCAGCAGTGAGAGTACGGGGGGGCCGACCAATGAGCAGTTCTTC. Amino acids: CASSESTGGPTNEQFF.

Many counts were recorded for this clonotype. CDR3 nucleotide sequence: TGTGCCAGCAGCCCGGGACTAGCGGGAGGATATGAGCAGTTCTTC. Protein product: CASSPGLAGGYEQFF. The gene calls are TRBV7-3 and TRBJ2-1, with 15 bases aligning to TRBD2. Germline CDR1 reads SGHTA; CDR2 reads FQGTGA. Unmatched junction bases numbered 4, after V lost 5 bases and J lost 8 bases. This CDR3 contains 15 residues.

As regards this clonotype: This may come from a read error, since a much larger clone is one base off. The chain combines TRBV12-3 or TRBV12-4 with TRBJ2-3; D not certain. The CDR3 covers 14 residues. Trimming took off 8 bases at V and 1 base at J, with 13 bases between the two ends. The CDR3 DNA follows: TGTGCCAGCCACCGGCTAGTGGGCACAGATACGCAGTATTTT. As protein: CASHRLVGTDTQYF.

This clonotype was seen at least ten times. The CDR3 bases are TGTGCCAGTAGTACGGAGCTAGGGGGCTCCTACAATGAGCAGTTCTTC. This sequence encodes CASSTELGGSYNEQFF. The gene calls are TRBV19 and TRBJ2-1, with D tentatively TRBD1 (6 bases). The CDR3 covers 16 residues. V was cut by 4 bases and J by 0 bases, with 13 bases left in between. The V gene's germline CDR1 is LNHDA and CDR2 SQIVND (reference sequence).

This chain links TRBV20-1 with TRBJ1-1; 7 bases match TRBD1. The J segment lost 8 bases and the V segment lost 0 bases, leaving 9 bases of the junction unmatched. The CDR3 extends over 14 amino acids. Germline CDR1 is DFQATT and CDR2 is SNEGSKA (reference sequence). The CDR3 DNA reads as TGCAGTGCTAGAGATGCCGGGACAGCAACCGAAGCTTTCTTT. It yields the protein CSARDAGTATEAFF.

The table lists this clonotype with many counts. This sequence joins TRBV5-1 and TRBJ1-6; unclear D gene. CDR1 and CDR2 from the germline V gene are SGHRS and YFSETQ. This CDR3 contains 15 residues. V was cut by 0 bases and J by 7 bases, with 11 bases left in between. CDR3 nucleotides: TGCGCCAGCAGCTTGGATGGGCAGGTGAATTCACCCCTCCACTTT. Protein sequence: CASSLDGQVNSPLHF. The full variable domain, in which reference TRBV5-1 and TRBJ1-6 provide the parts outside the CDR3, is KAGVTQTPRYLIKTRGQQVTLSCSPISGHRSVSWYQQTPGQGLQFLFEYFSETQRNKGNFPGRFSGRQFSNSRSEMNVSTLELGDSALYLCASSLDGQVNSPLHFGNGTRLTVT.

This clonotype came up many times. The genes are TRBV9 and TRBJ1-3; perhaps TRBD1 as D (6 bases). Germline loops: CDR1 SGDLS, CDR2 YYNGEE. V lost 4 bases to trimming and J lost 0 bases, with 11 bases between them. The CDR3 consists of 15 residues. The CDR3 DNA is TGTGCCAGCAGCCCGAGGGGGAGCTCTGGAAACACCATATATTTT. Translating gives CASSPRGSSGNTIYF.

This clonotype was seen ten or more times. The chain recombines TRBV6-1 with TRBJ2-7, with D perhaps TRBD1 (6 bases). The CDR3 has 14 amino acids. Per germline, CDR1 MNHNS and CDR2 SASEGT. V gave up 1 base and J gave up 7 bases, with 14 bases separating them. The CDR3 protein is CASSEVRQGREQYF. CDR3 coding DNA: TGTGCCAGCAGTGAAGTGAGGCAGGGGCGGGAGCAGTACTTC.

Remarks on this clonotype: The junction differs from germline at one of its ends, possibly a read error. The gene calls are TRBV20-1 and TRBJ2-7; D may match TRBD1 or TRBD2 (5 bases each). Germline assignment: CDR1 DFQATT and CDR2 SNEGSKA (reference sequence). The CDR3 is 13 residues long. This CDR3 is CSARGRKAYEQCF. DNA for the CDR3: TGCAGTGCTAGGGGACGGAAAGCCTACGAGCAGTGCTTC.

This clonotype was detected many times. The chain links TRBV12-5 to TRBJ2-1; no firm D call. Deletions cut 2 bases from V and 0 bases from J, with 14 bases between. The CDR3 extends over 17 amino acids. Germline V CDR1 and CDR2: LGHNT, FRNRAP. This chain's CDR3 is CASGLFASRTSYNEQFF. CDR3 nucleotides: TGTGCTAGTGGTTTGTTTGCAAGCAGAACCTCCTACAATGAGCAGTTCTTC.

The rearrangement links TRBV25-1 to TRBJ2-1; D is possibly TRBD1 or TRBD2 (6 bases each). With 9 bases removed from V and 5 bases from J, the gap between germline ends came to 14 bases. The CDR3 contains 13 residues. Germline V lookup: CDR1 MGHDK, CDR2 SYGVNS. CDR3 amino acids: CASQQGGHNEQFF. Written as DNA, the CDR3 is TGTGCCAGTCAGCAAGGGGGGCACAATGAGCAGTTCTTC.

The chain joins TRBV5-1 to TRBJ2-7, with D perhaps assigned TRBD1 or TRBD2 (5 bases each). V lost 4 bases to trimming and J lost 4 bases, with 18 bases between them. There are 15 residues in the CDR3. CDR1 is SGHRS and CDR2 is YFSETQ in the germline V gene. The CDR3 is CASSLYVGGTYEQYF. CDR3 nucleotide sequence: TGCGCCAGCAGCCTCTACGTTGGGGGTACTTACGAGCAGTACTTC.

The chain has TRBV12-3 or TRBV12-4 and TRBJ1-5; no definite D call. This CDR3 has 13 amino acids. V lost 3 bases and J lost 4, with 7 bases in between. CDR3 amino acids: CASSFSENQPQHF. DNA for the CDR3: TGTGCCAGCAGTTTCTCGGAGAATCAGCCCCAGCATTTT.

This clonotype turned up a few times. The genes are TRBV5-1 and TRBJ2-7; D gene ambiguous. V lost 4 bases and J lost 7, with 27 bases in between. Looked up from germline, CDR1 is SGHRS and CDR2 is YFSETQ. This CDR3 contains 17 residues. CDR3 bases: TGCGCCAGCAGCGCTCGTACGTCCCGACGGGTCTTGGGGGAGCAGTACTTC. This gives the protein CASSARTSRRVLGEQYF.

This chain joins TRBV15 and TRBJ1-5, with a tentative D call TRBD1 (5 bases). From germline, CDR1 is LNHNV and CDR2 YYDKDF (reference sequence). This CDR3 has 17 residues. V lost 1 base to trimming and J lost 1 base, with 14 bases between them. The CDR3 DNA is TGTGCCACCAGCAGAGGGGGGGTCGGGCAAAGCAATCAGCCCCAGCATTTT. This translates into CATSRGGVGQSNQPQHF.

The chain is built from TRBV15 and TRBJ2-7; 9 bases map to TRBD1. The CDR3 extends over 14 amino acids. The J segment lost 3 bases and the V segment lost 4 bases, leaving 4 bases of the junction unmatched. Germline lookup yields CDR1 LNHNV and CDR2 YYDKDF (reference sequence). The CDR3 sequence: CATSMGQGGYEQYF. CDR3 nucleotide sequence: TGTGCCACCAGCATGGGACAGGGTGGCTACGAGCAGTACTTC.

This chain links TRBV5-4 with TRBJ2-7; the D call may be TRBD1 or TRBD2 (7 bases each). V shed 4 bases and J shed 6 bases, with 14 bases lying between them. Germline-derived CDR1 and CDR2 are SGHNT and YYREEE (reference sequence). This CDR3 has 13 amino acids. CDR3 DNA sequence: TGTGCCAGCAGCATGTCCAGGGGGGGCGAGCAGTACTTC. Protein sequence: CASSMSRGGEQYF.

This clonotype has just a few counts. V usage is TRBV7-2 and J usage is TRBJ2-2, with D possibly matching TRBD1 (6 bases). Trimming took 2 bases from V and 6 from J, leaving 13 bases between them. The CDR3 is 15 residues long. Germline CDR1 SGHTA, CDR2 FQGNSA. The DNA for the CDR3 is TGTGCCAGCAGCTTACGGACAGTTCCATCCGGGGAGCTGTTTTTT. Amino acids: CASSLRTVPSGELFF.